This record covers a single T cell receptor beta chain. The record originates from a study of PD-L1 blockade in urothelial cancer. Study as a whole: The patients had undergone anywhere from 0 to 3 prior chemotherapy regimens. Blood gave a median 141,255 T cells.

CDR1 and CDR2 from the germline V gene are MNHEY and SVGAGI. V was cut by 6 bases and J by 0 bases, with 7 bases left in between. This CDR3 has 13 residues. Repertoires were generated with immunoSEQ multiplex PCR, while TCRdb's copy carries only in-frame clones and drops some. The sample shows tens of thousands of clones, about 80% of them seen only once. This specimen was PBMCs, taken around atezolizumab (anti-PD-L1) treatment. This TCR came from a man between 65 and 79 years old with urothelial cancer. The chain is built from TRBV6-5 and TRBJ2-3, with unresolved D. In nucleotides, the CDR3 is TGTGCCAGCAGGGCGGAGAGCACAGATACGCAGTATTTT. Its protein product is CASRAESTDTQYF.